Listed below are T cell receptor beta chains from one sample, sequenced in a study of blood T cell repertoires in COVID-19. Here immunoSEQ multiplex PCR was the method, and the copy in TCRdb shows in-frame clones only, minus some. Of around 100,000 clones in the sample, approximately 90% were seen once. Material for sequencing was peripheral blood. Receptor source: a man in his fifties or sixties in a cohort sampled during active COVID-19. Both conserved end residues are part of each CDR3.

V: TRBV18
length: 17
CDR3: CASSPIQGGSTGNTIYF

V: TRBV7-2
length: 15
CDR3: CASSARWAVGNEQFF

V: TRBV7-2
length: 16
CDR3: CASSSRTSGSTDTQYF

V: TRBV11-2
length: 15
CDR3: CASSLGSGRGQPQHF

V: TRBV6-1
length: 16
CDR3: CASSEGRRVAGNTIYF

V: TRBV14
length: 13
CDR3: CASSRQMNTEAFF

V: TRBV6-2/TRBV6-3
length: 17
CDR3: CASSYSGFGSGANVLTF

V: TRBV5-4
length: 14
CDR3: CASSLDRGKETQYF

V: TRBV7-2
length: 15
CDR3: CASSSSRLAGGHQYF

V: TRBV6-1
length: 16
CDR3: CASSERTGGGNQPQHF

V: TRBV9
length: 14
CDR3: CASSAWASLGEQYF

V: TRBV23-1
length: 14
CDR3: CASSQSPKSTEAFF

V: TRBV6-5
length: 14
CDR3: CASRPDRNTGELFF

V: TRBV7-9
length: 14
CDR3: CASSPDRGNSPLHF

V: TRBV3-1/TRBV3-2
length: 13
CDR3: CASGGAYQETQYF

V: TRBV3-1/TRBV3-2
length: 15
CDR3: CASSQGQGGSQPQHF

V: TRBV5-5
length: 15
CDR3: CASSLLTGDTGELFF

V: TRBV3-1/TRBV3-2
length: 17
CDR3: CASSQDPGGGGTTEAFF

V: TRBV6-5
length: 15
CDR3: CASTYSRTGGKGYTF

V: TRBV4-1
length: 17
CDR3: CASSQEGTDATNEKLFF

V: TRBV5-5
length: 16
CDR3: CASSLVAGSSYNEQFF

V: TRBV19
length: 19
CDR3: CASSIRTSGGPYSTDTQYF

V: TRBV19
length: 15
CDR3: CASSMARGRDEKLFF

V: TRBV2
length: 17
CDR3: CASSEAIGEGLGQPQHF

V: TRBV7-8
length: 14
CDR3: CASSAGTDTGELFF

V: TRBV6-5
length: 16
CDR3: CASSYRGGGRGEKLFF

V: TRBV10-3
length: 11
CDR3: CAKEQDYEQYF

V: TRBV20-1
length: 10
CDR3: CSASSGTQYF

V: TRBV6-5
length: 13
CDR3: CASRGQGRGGYTF

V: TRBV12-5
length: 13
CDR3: CASGSGTTGKLFF

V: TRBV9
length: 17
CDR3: CASSVGESGGTQETQYF

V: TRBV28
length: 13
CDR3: CAGRGGPYNEQFF

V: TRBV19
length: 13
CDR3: CASVGQSNQPQHF

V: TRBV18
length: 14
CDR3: CASSLRLGLDEQFF

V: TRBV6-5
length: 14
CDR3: CASSYRSFTGELFF

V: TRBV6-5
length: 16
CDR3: CASSSNPGTGNSPLHF

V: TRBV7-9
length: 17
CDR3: CASSPPPGGGRSYEQYF

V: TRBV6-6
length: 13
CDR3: CAGATGANYGYTF

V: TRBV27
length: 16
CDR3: CASSSSGQASSYEQYF

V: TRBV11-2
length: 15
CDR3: CASSLDWGDLETQYF

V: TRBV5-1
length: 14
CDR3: CASSLGLRVETQYF

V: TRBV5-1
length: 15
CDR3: CASSSVGLGTDTQYF

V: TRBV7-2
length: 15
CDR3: CASSLGGGGGGELFF

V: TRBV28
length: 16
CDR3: CASSLRGSAKTGELFF

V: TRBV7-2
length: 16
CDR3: CASSLGQGKKNSPLHF

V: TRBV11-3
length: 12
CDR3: CASSFLQETQYF

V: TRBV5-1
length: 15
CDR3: CASSFQGAVNTEAFF

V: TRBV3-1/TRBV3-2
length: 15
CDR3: CASSQARGGGVAQYF

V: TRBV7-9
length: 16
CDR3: CASSLGGGLRGETQYF

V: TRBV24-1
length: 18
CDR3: CATSDFPSSGQGGNEQFF

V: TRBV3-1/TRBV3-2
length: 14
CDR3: CASSLGTRDQPQHF

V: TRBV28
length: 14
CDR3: CASSFTGGAETQYF

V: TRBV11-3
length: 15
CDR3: CASSTGQPNTGELFF

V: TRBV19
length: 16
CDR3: CASSPGVSSYNSPLHF

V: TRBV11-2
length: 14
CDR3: CASSAGTGFYEQYF

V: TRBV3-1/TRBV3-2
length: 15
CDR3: CASSQAAGGYNEQFF

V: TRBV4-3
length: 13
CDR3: CASSQDGTGEAFF

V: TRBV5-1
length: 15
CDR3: CASSLLGGDVDTQYF

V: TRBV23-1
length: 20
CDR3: CASSQAGTGGVASDRNTIYF